The sequence of this T cell receptor beta chain was determined in a study of spatial heterogeneity in lung cancer. Whole-study results and caveats: Counts of expanded alpha and beta TCRs within tumors tracked the tumor nonsynonymous mutation count.

Germline assignment: CDR1 LGHNA and CDR2 YSLEER. The CDR3 spans 13 residues. Trimming pared 1 base from V and 6 bases from J, leaving 8 bases between. The time point is: sample taken at primary tumor resection. Untreated early-stage non-small cell lung cancer patients, around 72 in total, were the donors. The input material, whole RNA from tumor, nontumor lung or frozen PBMC, was sequenced unsorted. This clonotype was counted ten times or more. Antigen unknown. This beta chain appears as a stray read in a library generated for alpha chains; its size is not informative. TCRdb called the 5' RACE reads again in MiXCR, with one record for every CDR3 protein. The data hold roughly 15,000 distinct CDR3 sequences, with over 3.5% observed a single time.

The sequence was obtained from a female donor with early-stage non-small cell lung cancer. The rearrangement joins TRBV4-3 to TRBJ2-3; D gene uncertain. The starting material was lung tumor tissue, obtained at surgery. This CDR3 reads CASSQGLEDTQYF. The CDR3 coding sequence is TGCGCCAGCAGCCAAGGCCTGGAGGATACGCAGTATTTT.